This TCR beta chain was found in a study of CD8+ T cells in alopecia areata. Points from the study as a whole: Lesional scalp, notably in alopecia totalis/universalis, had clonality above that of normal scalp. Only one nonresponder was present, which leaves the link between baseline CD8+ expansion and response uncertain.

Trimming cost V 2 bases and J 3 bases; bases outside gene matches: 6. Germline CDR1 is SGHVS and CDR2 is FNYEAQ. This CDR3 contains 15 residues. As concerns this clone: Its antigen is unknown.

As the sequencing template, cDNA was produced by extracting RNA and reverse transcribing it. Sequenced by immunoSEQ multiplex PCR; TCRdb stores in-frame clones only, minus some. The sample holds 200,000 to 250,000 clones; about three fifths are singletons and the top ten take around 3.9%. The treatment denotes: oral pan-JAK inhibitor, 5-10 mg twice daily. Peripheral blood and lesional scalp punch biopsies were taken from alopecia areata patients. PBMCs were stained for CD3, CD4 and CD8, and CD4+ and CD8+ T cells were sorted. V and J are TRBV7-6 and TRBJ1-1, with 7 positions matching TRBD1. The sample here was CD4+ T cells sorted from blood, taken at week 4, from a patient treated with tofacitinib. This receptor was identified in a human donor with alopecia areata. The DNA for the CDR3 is TGTGCCAGCAGCTTAAGTTCAGGGGGAGACACTGAAGCTTTCTTT. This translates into CASSLSSGGDTEAFF.